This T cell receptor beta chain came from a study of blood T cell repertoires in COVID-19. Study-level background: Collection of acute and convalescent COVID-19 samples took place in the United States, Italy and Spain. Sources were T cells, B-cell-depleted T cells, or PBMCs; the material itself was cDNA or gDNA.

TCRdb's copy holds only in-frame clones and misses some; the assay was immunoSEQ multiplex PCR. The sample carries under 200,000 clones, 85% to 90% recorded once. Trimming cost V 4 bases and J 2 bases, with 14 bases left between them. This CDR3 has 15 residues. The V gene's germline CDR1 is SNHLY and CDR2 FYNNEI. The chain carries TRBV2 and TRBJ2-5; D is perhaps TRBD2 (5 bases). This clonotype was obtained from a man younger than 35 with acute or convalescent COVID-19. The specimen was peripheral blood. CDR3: CASSGRLRGQETQYF. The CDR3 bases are TGTGCCAGCAGTGGGAGGCTACGGGGACAAGAGACCCAGTACTTC.